Presented here are 16 T cell receptor beta chains from one specimen sequenced in a study of blood T cell repertoires in COVID-19. Sequencing was performed with immunoSEQ multiplex PCR; in TCRdb, only in-frame clones are kept and a portion is missing. The sample includes tens of thousands of clones, roughly 81% of them seen just once. Sequenced: peripheral blood. These receptors were obtained from a man at least 80 years old with acute or convalescent COVID-19.

The chain recombines TRBV24-1 with TRBJ2-1, with D possibly TRBD1 on 5 matching bases. Trimming removed 5 bases from V and 0 bases from J, with 13 bases in between. The CDR3 is 16 amino acids. The germline V gene has CDR1 KGHDR and CDR2 SFDVKD. CDR3 sequence reads: CATSVTKGLSYNEQFF. The CDR3 region has the DNA TGTGCCACCAGTGTCACCAAGGGGCTCTCCTACAATGAGCAGTTCTTC.

This chain links TRBV2 with TRBJ1-5; possible D gene TRBD1, 5 bases. The CDR3 is made up of 15 amino acids. Between the trimmed V and J ends, which lost 5 bases and 0 bases, there was a span of 11 bases. Germline-derived CDR1 and CDR2 are SNHLY and FYNNEI. The CDR3 coding sequence is TGTGCCAGCAGTCCGGGACTTTATAGCAATCAGCCCCAGCATTTT. Its protein is CASSPGLYSNQPQHF.

In this sample, this clone turned up a few times. CDR3: CASKPGGSYNEQFF. In DNA form, the CDR3 reads TGTGCCAGTAAACCGGGAGGCTCCTACAATGAGCAGTTCTTC. V and J are TRBV19 and TRBJ2-1; 7 positions match TRBD2. Germline CDR1 LNHDA, CDR2 SQIVND (reference sequence). The length of the CDR3 is 14 residues. Trimming took 7 bases from V and 0 from J; bases not matched to a gene: 3.

The rearrangement joins TRBV5-1 to TRBJ2-1; tentatively, D is TRBD2 (6 bases). From germline, CDR1 is SGHRS and CDR2 YFSETQ. The CDR3 has 15 residues. The germline V and J ends were trimmed by 3 bases and 5 bases, with 15 bases remaining between them. This CDR3 reads CASSSLAGQDNEQFF. The DNA for the CDR3 is TGCGCCAGCAGCTCCCTGGCGGGGCAAGACAATGAGCAGTTCTTC.

The chain combines TRBV5-5 with TRBJ1-3; 7 nucleotides match TRBD1. Per the germline V gene, CDR1 is SGHKS and CDR2 is YYEKEE (reference sequence). V dropped 2 bases and J dropped 0; count of bases not matched to a gene: 2. This CDR3 has 15 residues. CDR3 nucleotides: TGTGCCAGCAGCTTCGGGACAGTCTCTGGAAACACCATATATTTT. Its protein is CASSFGTVSGNTIYF.

The CDR3 nucleotides read TGTGCCATCAGTGGGGGGACAGTACAAGAGACCCAGTACTTC. It encodes CAISGGTVQETQYF. The chain carries TRBV10-3 and TRBJ2-5, with 7 bases identical to TRBD1. This CDR3 has 14 residues. J lost 2 bases, V lost 4 bases, and 4 bases had no gene match. CDR1 ENHRY and CDR2 SYGVKD come from the germline V gene.

This chain joins TRBV28 and TRBJ1-1; 7 bases are a match to TRBD1. Trimming took 3 bases from V and 0 from J; bases not matched to a gene: 4. This CDR3 contains 15 residues. Germline V CDR1 and CDR2: MDHEN, SYDVKM. The CDR3 protein is CASSLGTVLNTEAFF. CDR3 sequence (DNA): TGTGCCAGCAGTTTGGGGACAGTCTTGAACACTGAAGCTTTCTTT.

This clone was seen a handful of times. This chain links TRBV6-1 with TRBJ2-1; TRBD1 matches at 7 bases. Germline trimming cut 1 base from V and 13 bases from J; bases unmatched to any gene: 7. Looked up from germline, CDR1 is MNHNS and CDR2 is SASEGT. The CDR3 runs 13 residues. The CDR3 nucleotides read TGTGCCAGCAGTGAAGATACGAGGGGGCGTCAGTTCTTC. Amino acids: CASSEDTRGRQFF.

The V and J genes are TRBV7-2 and TRBJ2-1; D is perhaps TRBD2 (5 bases). Germline CDR1 reads SGHTA; CDR2 reads FQGNSA. Trimming stripped 5 bases from V and 0 bases from J, with 11 bases between. There are 15 residues in the CDR3. The CDR3 coding sequence is TGTGCCAGCAGCCCCCGACGGGACTCCTACAATGAGCAGTTCTTC. This sequence encodes CASSPRRDSYNEQFF.

V is TRBV5-4 and J is TRBJ1-2, with 11 bases lining up with TRBD1. Germline values: CDR1 SGHNT, CDR2 YYREEE (reference sequence). With 4 bases clipped from V and 2 bases from J, the junction kept 4 bases outside the gene matches. The CDR3 consists of 15 residues. The CDR3 region is CASSSRDRGNYGYTF. In DNA, the CDR3 is TGTGCCAGCAGCAGCCGGGACAGGGGGAACTATGGCTACACCTTC. Together with reference TRBV5-4 and TRBJ1-2, the CDR3 gives the full variable domain: ETGVTQSPTHLIKTRGQQVTLRCSSQSGHNTVSWYQQALGQGPQFIFQYYREEENGRGNFPPRFSGLQFPNYSSELNVNALELDDSALYLCASSSRDRGNYGYTFGSGTRLTVV.

The gene calls are TRBV27 and TRBJ2-2; D may be TRBD2 (6 bases). Trimming stripped 5 bases from V and 4 bases from J, with 14 bases between. There are 15 residues in the CDR3. Germline-derived CDR1 and CDR2 are MNHEY and SMNVEV (reference sequence). CDR3 sequence: CASSLFSGTTGELFF. The CDR3, as DNA: TGTGCCAGCAGTCTTTTTAGCGGAACCACCGGGGAGCTGTTTTTT.

The chain recombines TRBV19 with TRBJ2-7; TRBD1 matches at 8 bases. Losses at the gene ends were 1 base for V and 2 bases for J; bases not matched to a gene: 1. The germline gives CDR1 LNHDA, CDR2 SQIVND (reference sequence). The CDR3 runs to 14 residues. The CDR3: CASSIGTGPYEQYF. The CDR3 region has the DNA TGTGCCAGTAGTATAGGGACAGGGCCCTACGAGCAGTACTTC.

The genes are TRBV19 and TRBJ2-7; 10 nucleotides align to TRBD1. V lost 6 bases to trimming and J lost 1 base; unmatched junction nucleotides: 9. Germline V gene lookup returns CDR1 LNHDA and CDR2 SQIVND (reference sequence). The CDR3 contains 16 residues. The CDR3: CASSALGDRGSYEQYF. The CDR3 nucleotides are TGTGCCAGTAGCGCTCTCGGGGACAGGGGATCCTACGAGCAGTACTTC.

This clone was counted a single time. A much larger clone sits a single nucleotide away, making a read error possible. Other nucleotide sequences from this sample produce the same CDR3. The chain recombines TRBV19 with TRBJ1-2; 12 nucleotides line up with TRBD1. Germline CDR1 LNHDA, CDR2 SQIVND (reference sequence). CDR3 length: 14 residues. CDR3 residues: CASTSGQGADGYTF. The CDR3 DNA reads as TGTGCTAGTACATCGGGACAGGGGGCCGACGGCTACACCTTC.

This clone came up a few times. Other nucleotide sequences from this sample produce the same CDR3. The chain links TRBV3-1 (or the pseudogene TRBV3-2) to TRBJ2-2, with 7 bases lining up with TRBD1. CDR1 is LGHDT and CDR2 is YNNKEL in the germline V gene (reference sequence). CDR3 size: 14 residues. The V segment lost 6 bases and the J segment 3 bases; nucleotides outside the gene matches: 4. CDR3 DNA: TGTGCCAGCAGACGACAGGGCGACACCGGGGAGCTGTTTTTT. It specifies CASRRQGDTGELFF.

V gene TRBV3-1 (or the pseudogene TRBV3-2) combines with J gene TRBJ2-3; 7 positions match TRBD1. Trimming cost V 3 bases and J 4 bases; bases outside gene matches: 4. This CDR3 is built from 14 residues. Per the germline V gene, CDR1 is LGHDT and CDR2 is YNNKEL (reference sequence). The CDR3 bases are TGTGCCAGCAGCCATGCCCAGGGGGCAGATACGCAGTATTTT. Protein sequence: CASSHAQGADTQYF.